The 5 T cell receptor beta chains below all came from one sample that was sequenced in a study of OX40 agonist ivuxolimab in advanced cancers. The data were produced by immunoSEQ multiplex PCR, yet TCRdb's version contains in-frame clones alone and is incomplete. The sample shows some 97,000 clones, approximately 90% of them seen only once. This sample comprised CD4+ or CD8+ T cells sorted from blood, obtained in a trial of the OX40 agonist ivuxolimab. These receptors all stem from an adult with an advanced solid tumor such as melanoma, head and neck, liver or kidney cancer.

This clone was detected only once. The V gene is TRBV2, the J gene TRBJ2-1; 7 bases line up with TRBD1. V was pared by 7 bases and J by 7 bases, with 13 bases of the junction left unmatched. The CDR3 is 15 residues long. Germline V gene lookup returns CDR1 SNHLY and CDR2 FYNNEI. CDR3 in amino acids: CASMTAPGTVNEQFF. CDR3 nucleotide sequence: TGTGCCAGCATGACGGCGCCAGGGACAGTTAATGAGCAGTTCTTC.

V usage is TRBV9 and J usage is TRBJ2-1, with D tentatively TRBD2 (6 bases). This CDR3 contains 15 residues. CDR1 and CDR2 from the germline V gene are SGDLS and YYNGEE. Trimming removed 0 bases at V and 7 bases at J, with 14 bases between. The CDR3 nucleotides are TGTGCCAGCAGCGTAGAGGGCGGGATGGGGAATGAGCAGTTCTTC. Translation gives CASSVEGGMGNEQFF.

The V call is TRBV10-3, the J call TRBJ2-7; TRBD2 aligns across 10 bases. This CDR3 comprises 15 residues. The germline V gene encodes CDR1 ENHRY and CDR2 SYGVKD. J gave up 3 bases and V 1 base, and 3 bases lay outside the gene matches. The CDR3 region is CAISEFPSGGYEQYF. The CDR3 DNA reads TGTGCCATCAGTGAGTTCCCTAGCGGGGGCTACGAGCAGTACTTC.

CDR3 sequence: CASSLRQGGTGELFF. The CDR3 DNA sequence: TGCGCCAGCAGCCTTCGACAGGGGGGGACCGGGGAGCTGTTTTTT. The chain recombines TRBV4-1 with TRBJ2-2; 9 bases are a match to TRBD1. Losses at the gene ends were 4 bases for V and 5 bases for J; bases not matched to a gene: 5. The CDR3 length is 15 residues. Germline V gene lookup returns CDR1 MGHRA and CDR2 YSYEKL.

This chain uses TRBV18 with TRBJ2-7; D is perhaps TRBD2 (6 bases). This CDR3 comprises 15 residues. V was cut by 1 base and J by 7 bases, with 17 bases left in between. CDR1 and CDR2 from the germline V gene are KGHSH and LQKENI. CDR3 nucleotides: TGTGCCAGCTCACCACGAAGACGGGAGTGGGAAGAGCAGTACTTC. Protein sequence: CASSPRRREWEEQYF.